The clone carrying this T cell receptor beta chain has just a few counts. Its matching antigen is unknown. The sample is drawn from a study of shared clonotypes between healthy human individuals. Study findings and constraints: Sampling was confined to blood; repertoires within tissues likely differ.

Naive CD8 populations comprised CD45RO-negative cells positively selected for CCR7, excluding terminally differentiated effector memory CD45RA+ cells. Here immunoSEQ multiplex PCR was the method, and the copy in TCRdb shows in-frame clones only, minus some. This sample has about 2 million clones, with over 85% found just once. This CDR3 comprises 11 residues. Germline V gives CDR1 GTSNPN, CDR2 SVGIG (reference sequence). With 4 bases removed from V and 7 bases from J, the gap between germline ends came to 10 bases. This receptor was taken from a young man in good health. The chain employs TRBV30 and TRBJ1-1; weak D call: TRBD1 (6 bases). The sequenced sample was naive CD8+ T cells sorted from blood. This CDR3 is CAWNGGLEAFF. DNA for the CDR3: TGTGCCTGGAATGGGGGCCTTGAAGCTTTCTTT.